This T cell receptor (beta chain) is from a study of metastatic and nonmetastatic thyroid tumors. No patient had received any treatment before thyroid surgery. MiXCR reprocessed the PCR reads for TCRdb. The profile covers 46,000 or so clones, with roughly 15% appearing a single time and approximately 21% taken by the ten largest. Deletions cut 2 bases from V and 3 bases from J, with 14 bases between. The CDR3 runs to 15 residues. Germline CDR1 LNHDA, CDR2 SQIVND (reference sequence). Ten or more counts support this clone. The chain has TRBV19 and TRBJ2-7; D gene unclear. Sequenced input: blood. The receptor's source is a female donor with papillary thyroid cancer or a benign thyroid nodule (not recorded which). Some clones in this sample may be carry-over from other donors' samples. The CDR3 loop is CASSISAGTLYEQYF. As DNA, the CDR3 is TGTGCCAGTAGTATATCGGCAGGAACCCTCTACGAGCAGTACTTC.